This TCR beta chain was profiled in a study of T cells in Graves' hyperthyroidism and ophthalmopathy. V gave up 7 bases and J gave up 0 bases, with 8 bases separating them. This CDR3 comprises 13 residues. CDR1 and CDR2 from the germline V gene are MNHNS and SASEGT. Diagnoses rested on clinical symptoms, serum thyroxine and TRAb, thyroid ultrasound and orbital computed tomography. RNA transcripts were the template for amplifying TCR beta CDR3 regions. A first-round RT-PCR of the TCR CDR3 used the HTBI primer set. MiXCR was run by TCRdb on the multiplex PCR reads, yielding one entry per CDR3 protein. Among 300,000 to 400,000 distinct CDR3 sequences, 15% to 20% were seen once, and the ten largest hold about half.

Sequenced input: blood. J is TRBJ2-3 and V is TRBV6-1; D unclear. The TCR originated in a woman aged 45-65 years with Graves' hyperthyroidism. The CDR3 bases are TGTGCCAGCACTGCTGACAGCACAGATACGCAGTATTTT. Translating it yields CASTADSTDTQYF.